Sequencing of this T cell receptor (beta chain) was carried out in a study of blood T cell repertoires in COVID-19. Original processing methods: Quantification of nucleated cells was approximated via reference gene primer amplification. Some clones are missing from TCRdb's copy, which holds only in-frame ones; the method was immunoSEQ multiplex PCR. That table gives V, J and clone size, and the DNA gave D and trimming. This table holds about 410,000 clones, roughly 86% found once. CDR3 length: 15 amino acids. V lost 3 bases to trimming and J lost 7 bases, with 16 bases between them. Looked up from germline, CDR1 is SGDLS and CDR2 is YYNGEE. There are a few counts of this clone.

Sequencing was done on a sample of PBMCs or T cells enriched from blood (not recorded which). The chain has TRBV9 and TRBJ1-4; possible D gene TRBD1, 6 bases. This receptor was identified in a woman in her twenties or thirties who had recovered from COVID-19. Here the CDR3 reads CASSALSRGGEKLFF. CDR3 bases: TGTGCCAGCAGCGCCCTTTCAAGGGGGGGTGAAAAACTGTTTTTT.